The clone carrying this T cell receptor (beta chain) was counted at least ten times. This specimen belongs to a study of early T cells in non-severe SARS-CoV-2 infection. TCRdb fed the 5' RACE reads into MiXCR, producing one record per CDR3 protein. Of 69,000 or so distinct CDR3 sequences detected, roughly a tenth appear once; the ten largest clones hold 5.9%. Germline V gene lookup returns CDR1 SGHTA and CDR2 FQGNSA. The CDR3 has 14 amino acids. Deletions cut 5 bases from V and 5 bases from J, with 13 bases between. This receptor was obtained from an adult who was a healthcare worker with PCR-confirmed SARS-CoV-2 infection or an uninfected control (not recorded which). The material sequenced was whole blood. The rearrangement joins TRBV7-2 to TRBJ2-1; perhaps TRBD2 as D (6 bases). CDR3 sequence (DNA): TGTGCCAGCAGCCGGAGGGTAGGTGACAATGAGCAGTTCTTC. The encoded protein is CASSRRVGDNEQFF.